Following are 3 T cell receptor beta chains from one sample sequenced in a study of T cells in Graves' hyperthyroidism and ophthalmopathy. TCR beta CDR3 regions were amplified from RNA transcripts. HTBI primers were employed in a first-round RT-PCR of the TCR CDR3. MiXCR was run by TCRdb on the multiplex PCR reads, yielding one entry per CDR3 protein. The table shows 500,000 to 600,000 distinct CDR3 sequences, with 46% occurring only once. Source material: peripheral blood or thyroid tissue (not recorded which). The receptors stem from an adult woman with Graves' disease, either hyperthyroidism or ophthalmopathy (not recorded which).

The CDR3 DNA is TGTGCCAGCAGCCCCGAGGGACAGGGGATATCCTACGAGCAGTACTTC. Translating gives CASSPEGQGISYEQYF. The chain couples TRBV9 to TRBJ2-7; 10 nucleotides align to TRBD1. J was trimmed by 1 base and V by 4 bases; bases with no gene match: 8. Per germline, CDR1 SGDLS and CDR2 YYNGEE. The CDR3 is 16 amino acids.

The chain recombines TRBV7-3 with TRBJ2-2; the match to TRBD1 covers 8 bases. The CDR3 length is 14 residues. Germline V gives CDR1 SGHTA, CDR2 FQGTGA. The V segment lost 2 bases and the J segment 8 bases; nucleotides outside the gene matches: 4. CDR3 DNA: TGTGCCAGCAGCTTACAGGGGGCGATAGGGGAGCTGTTTTTT. Protein sequence: CASSLQGAIGELFF.

The chain employs TRBV14 and TRBJ1-2; D ambiguous. In germline, CDR1 is SGHDN, CDR2 FVKESK. The germline V and J ends were trimmed by 0 bases and 7 bases, with 12 bases remaining between them. CDR3 length: 14 residues. The CDR3 coding sequence is TGTGCCAGCAGCCAAGATAGCATGGTGCGTGGCTACACCTTC. This encodes CASSQDSMVRGYTF. The full variable domain, with the rest looked up from reference TRBV14 and TRBJ1-2, is EAGVTQFPSHSVIEKGQTVTLRCDPISGHDNLYWYRRVMGKEIKFLLHFVKESKQDESGMPNNRFLAERTGGTYSTLKVQPAELEDSGVYFCASSQDSMVRGYTFGSGTRLTVV.